A selection of T cell receptor beta chains follows, all from one sample in a study of control samples from healthy donors and cancer patients. TCRdb's copy holds only in-frame clones and misses some; the assay was immunoSEQ multiplex PCR. The data show almost 40,000 clones, over 70% seen once. The sequenced sample consisted of PBMCs. The source of these receptors is a woman aged 60-75 years with lung cancer. CDR3s include the opening cysteine and the closing phenylalanine or tryptophan. The D gene is left open where the match is weak. Size is omitted from some rows. Given values are once, few, many or a class for expanded clones.

>TRBV29-1|-|TRBJ1-2|-
CSVDDRTYGYTF
TGCAGCGTTGACGACAGGACTTATGGCTACACCTTC
>TRBV18|-|TRBJ1-2|TRBD1
CASSPVTGEGGYTF
TGTGCCAGCTCACCGGTGACAGGGGAAGGGGGCTACACCTTC
>TRBV15|once|TRBJ2-7|TRBD2
CATSREGGGQSYEQYF
TGTGCCACCAGCAGAGAAGGCGGGGGGCAATCCTACGAGCAGTACTTC
>TRBV7-9|once|TRBJ1-2|TRBD1
CASSLGQGQYGYTF
TGTGCCAGCAGCTTGGGACAGGGGCAGTATGGCTACACCTTC
>TRBV19|-|TRBJ1-5|-
CASRAGGRGQPQHF
TGTGCCAGTAGAGCCGGGGGCCGAGGCCAGCCCCAGCATTTT
>TRBV7-3|-|TRBJ2-2|-
CASSSGVVGELFF
TGTGCCAGCAGCTCAGGGGTAGTCGGGGAGCTGTTTTTT
>TRBV11-3|-|TRBJ2-3|-
CASSLHRDPDTQYF
TGTGCCAGCAGCTTACACAGGGACCCAGATACGCAGTATTTT
>TRBV19|-|TRBJ1-6|-
CASSIEGLRWNSPLHF
TGTGCCAGTAGTATCGAGGGGCTTCGGTGGAATTCACCCCTCCACTTT
>TRBV2|once|TRBJ1-1|TRBD1
CASNPGQGNTEAFF
TGTGCCAGCAACCCGGGACAGGGGAACACTGAAGCTTTCTTT
>TRBV27|-|TRBJ2-1|-
CASSLVGIPYNEQFF
TGTGCCAGCAGTTTAGTGGGAATCCCGTACAATGAGCAGTTCTTC
>TRBV19|once|TRBJ1-5|TRBD1
CASSTGQGGTSWPQHF
TGTGCCAGTAGTACGGGACAGGGGGGGACCTCATGGCCCCAGCATTTT
>TRBV19|-|TRBJ1-4|-
CASRKLQGEKLFF
TGTGCCAGTAGGAAGCTACAGGGAGAAAAACTGTTTTTT
>TRBV25-1|-|TRBJ1-2|-
CASRGGRDIGYGYTF
TGTGCCAGCAGAGGCGGCCGGGACATAGGCTATGGCTACACCTTC
>TRBV5-1|-|TRBJ2-3|-
CASSLAGGPDTQYF
TGCGCCAGCAGCTTGGCCGGTGGGCCAGATACGCAGTATTTT
>TRBV7-9|-|TRBJ2-7|-
CASSLSLQTYEQYF
TGTGCCAGCAGCTTAAGCTTACAGACCTACGAGCAGTACTTC
>TRBV27|-|TRBJ2-1|TRBD2
CASSYGTSSNEQFF
TGTGCCAGCAGTTACGGGACTAGCTCCAATGAGCAGTTCTTC